This TCR beta chain is drawn from a study of T cell responses to AZD1222 COVID-19 vaccine. On the study more broadly: Combined were second doses at about 4 or about 12 weeks.

Some clones are missing from TCRdb's copy, which holds only in-frame ones; the method was immunoSEQ multiplex PCR. The repertoire holds about 100,000 clones, with more than 80% as singletons. Details on this clone: Its antigen is as yet unknown.

The CDR3 spans 16 residues. CDR1 and CDR2 (germline): MNHEY, SMNVEV (reference sequence). V lost 0 bases, J lost 4 bases, and 13 bases lay in between. Study findings and constraints: Clonal diversity was possibly underestimated, and white British individuals and females predominated among donors.

This chain uses TRBV27 with TRBJ1-3, with unresolved D. The source is an adult in good health. The input for sequencing was peripheral blood, taken on day 0 of AZD1222 vaccination. CDR3 DNA: TGTGCCAGCAGTTTATCTTACAGAGCCCAAGGAAACACCATATATTTT. This gives the protein CASSLSYRAQGNTIYF.